Listed below are T cell receptor beta chains from one sample, sequenced in a study of CXCR3-negative and CXCR3-positive naive CD8 T cells. Reanalyzing the 5' RACE reads, TCRdb keeps one entry per CDR3 protein, without DNA. Its clone listing holds about 90,000 distinct CDR3 sequences. Material: naive CXCR3- CD8+ T cells from blood. Source of these receptors: a human donor in good health. Some clones in this sample may be carry-over from other donors' samples. CDR3s include the opening cysteine and the closing phenylalanine or tryptophan.

CDR3 length	V gene	J gene	CDR3 protein
14	TRBV6-5	TRBJ2-1	CASSTQTTSGKQFF
17	TRBV5-6	TRBJ2-5	CASSLEGSGALQETQYF
12	TRBV2	TRBJ2-5	CASRPGGETQYF
12	TRBV29-1	TRBJ1-2	CSDVPKPYGYTF
12	TRBV7-9	TRBJ2-5	CASSSFAETQYF
14	TRBV6-6	TRBJ2-7	CASSPTGGYYEQYF
13	TRBV10-2	TRBJ2-1	CASRNGEYGEQFF
15	TRBV4-3	TRBJ2-2	CASSQDQRGTGELFF
16	TRBV4-1	TRBJ2-7	CASSQVGEGSYDEQYF
16	TRBV4-1	TRBJ2-1	CASSQDFRQGFDEQFF
15	TRBV7-9	TRBJ1-2	CASSLGLPTNYGYTF
14	TRBV5-5	TRBJ2-7	CASSPGTSIYEQYF
14	TRBV29-1	TRBJ1-1	CSVEGTEVNTEAFF
12	TRBV5-6	TRBJ1-2	CASSRDTYGYTF
17	TRBV7-6	TRBJ2-3	CASSLAFTRGSTDTQYF
14	TRBV28	TRBJ2-2	CASSHRGATGELFF
14	TRBV7-2	TRBJ2-7	CASSPWDSPYEQYF
13	TRBV9	TRBJ1-1	CASSPSPNTEAFF
15	TRBV27	TRBJ2-3	CASSLFPRGTDTQYF
15	TRBV7-9	TRBJ2-1	CASSQAGQGGHEQFF
14	TRBV18	TRBJ2-1	CASSPAGSGNEQFF
15	TRBV4-1	TRBJ2-1	CASSQDSLTYNEQFF
16	TRBV7-6	TRBJ2-2	CASSLGSSGGTGELFF
14	TRBV25-1	TRBJ1-2	CASTPGGSNYGYTF
13	TRBV29-1	TRBJ1-2	CSVDQGANYGYTF
15	TRBV6-6	TRBJ1-1	CASRDVEAPNTEAFF
16	TRBV27	TRBJ2-6	CASKGGGPSGANVLTF
15	TRBV2	TRBJ2-3	CASSEPGQGVDTQYF
15	TRBV5-1	TRBJ2-5	CASSISIQGMETQYF
15	TRBV20-1	TRBJ2-3	CSARDIRGARDFQYF
14	TRBV27	TRBJ2-4	CASSFQDSIDIQYF
15	TRBV5-4	TRBJ2-7	CASSLGRGGRYEQYF
16	TRBV10-3	TRBJ2-7	CAISESLGGHSYEQYF
14	TRBV29-1	TRBJ2-5	CSVEDSAAQETQYF
14	TRBV5-1	TRBJ1-2	CASSLDGTDYGYTF
17	TRBV2	TRBJ2-7	CASSVDRRGRVSYEQYF
15	TRBV7-3	TRBJ2-1	CASSPGTETYNEQFF